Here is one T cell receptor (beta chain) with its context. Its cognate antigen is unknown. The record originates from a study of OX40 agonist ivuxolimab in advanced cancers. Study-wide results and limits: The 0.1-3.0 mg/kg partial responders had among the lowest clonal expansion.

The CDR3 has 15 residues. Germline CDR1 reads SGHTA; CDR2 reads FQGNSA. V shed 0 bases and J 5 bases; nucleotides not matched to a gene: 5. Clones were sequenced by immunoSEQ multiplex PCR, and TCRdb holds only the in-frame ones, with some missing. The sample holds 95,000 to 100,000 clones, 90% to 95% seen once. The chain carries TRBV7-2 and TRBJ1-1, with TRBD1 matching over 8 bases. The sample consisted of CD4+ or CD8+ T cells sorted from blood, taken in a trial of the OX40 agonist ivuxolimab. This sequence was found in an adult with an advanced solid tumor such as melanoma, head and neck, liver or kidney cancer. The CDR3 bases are TGTGCCAGCAGCTTAGCCCCTCAGGGGGCAACTGAAGCTTTCTTT. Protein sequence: CASSLAPQGATEAFF.